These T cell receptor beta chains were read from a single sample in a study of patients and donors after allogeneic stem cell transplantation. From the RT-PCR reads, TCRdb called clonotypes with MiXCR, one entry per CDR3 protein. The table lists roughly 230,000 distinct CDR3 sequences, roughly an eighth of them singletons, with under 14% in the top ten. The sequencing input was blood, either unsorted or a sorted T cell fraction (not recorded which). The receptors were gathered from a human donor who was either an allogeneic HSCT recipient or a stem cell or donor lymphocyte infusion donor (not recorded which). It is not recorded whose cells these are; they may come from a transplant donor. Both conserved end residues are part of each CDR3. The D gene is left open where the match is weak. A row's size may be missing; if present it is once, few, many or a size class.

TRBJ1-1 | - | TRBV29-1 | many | CSAHLVRTEAFF | TGCAGCGCCCACCTTGTGCGCACTGAAGCTTTCTTT
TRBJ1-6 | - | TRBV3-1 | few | CASSLRGRGGSPLHF | TGTGCCAGCAGCTTGAGAGGGAGGGGTGGGTCACCCCTCCACTTT
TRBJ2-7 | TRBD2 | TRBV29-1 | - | CSVDLAGGGEQYF | TGCAGCGTTGACCTAGCGGGAGGGGGTGAGCAGTACTTC
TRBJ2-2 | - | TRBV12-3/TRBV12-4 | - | CASSLEDFTGELFF | TGTGCCAGCAGTTTAGAGGATTTCACCGGGGAGCTGTTTTTT
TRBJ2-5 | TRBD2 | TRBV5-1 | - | CASSSGGGRETQYF | TGCGCCAGCAGCTCGGGAGGGGGGCGTGAGACCCAGTACTTC
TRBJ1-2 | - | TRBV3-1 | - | CASSILDSVYGYTF | TGTGCCAGCAGTATCCTAGACAGCGTCTATGGCTACACCTTC
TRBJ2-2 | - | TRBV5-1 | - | CASSYPRHTGELFF | TGCGCCAGCAGCTACCCGCGGCACACCGGGGAGCTGTTTTTT
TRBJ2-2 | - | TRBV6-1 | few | CASRRVVGGTGELFF | TGTGCCAGCAGGAGGGTCGTGGGGGGCACCGGGGAGCTGTTTTTT
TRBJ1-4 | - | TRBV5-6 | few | CASSLFGRNEKLFF | TGTGCCAGCAGCTTGTTCGGTCGTAATGAAAAACTGTTTTTT
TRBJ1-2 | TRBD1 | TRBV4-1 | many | CASSPTDRDYGYTF | TGCGCCAGCAGCCCCACGGACAGGGACTATGGCTACACCTTC
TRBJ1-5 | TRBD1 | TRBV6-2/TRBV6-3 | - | CASSYGTGRYSNQPQHF | TGTGCCAGCAGTTACGGGACAGGGCGCTATAGCAATCAGCCCCAGCATTTT
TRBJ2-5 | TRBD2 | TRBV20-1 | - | CSAAGLVGETQYF | TGCAGTGCAGCGGGACTAGTAGGAGAGACCCAGTACTTC
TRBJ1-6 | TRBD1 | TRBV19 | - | CASIKTGGSPLHF | TGTGCCAGTATTAAGACAGGGGGATCACCCCTCCACTTT
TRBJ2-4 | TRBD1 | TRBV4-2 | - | CASSQAGTGAAKNIQYF | TGTGCCAGCAGCCAGGCCGGGACAGGGGCGGCCAAAAACATTCAGTACTTC
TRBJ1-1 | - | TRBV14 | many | CASSQLSDGTEAFF | TGTGCCAGCAGCCAACTGAGTGACGGCACTGAAGCTTTCTTT
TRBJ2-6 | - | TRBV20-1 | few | CSAELGANVLTF | TGCAGTGCCGAATTGGGGGCCAACGTCCTGACTTTC
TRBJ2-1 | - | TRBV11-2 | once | CASSLLTRGFNEQFF | TGTGCCAGCAGCTTATTGACTAGGGGGTTCAATGAGCAGTTCTTC
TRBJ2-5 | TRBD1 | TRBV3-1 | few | CASSQGQGVVETQYF | TGTGCCAGCAGCCAAGGACAGGGAGTCGTGGAGACCCAGTACTTC
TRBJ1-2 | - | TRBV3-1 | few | CASSRDFYGYTF | TGTGCCAGCAGCAGGGATTTCTATGGCTACACCTTC
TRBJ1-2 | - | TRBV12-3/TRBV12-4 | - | CASSLTTGAWEGYTF | TGTGCCAGCAGTCTTACGACTGGAGCGTGGGAGGGCTACACCTTC
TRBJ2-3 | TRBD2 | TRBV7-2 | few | CASSFGTSGTTDTQYF | TGTGCCAGCAGCTTTGGGACTAGCGGTACCACAGATACGCAGTATTTT
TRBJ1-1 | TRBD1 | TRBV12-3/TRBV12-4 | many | CASSPTAGGRMNTEAFF | TGTGCCAGCAGCCCCACCGCAGGGGGCCGGATGAACACTGAAGCTTTCTTT
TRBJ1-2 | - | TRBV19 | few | CASSMGAGLNYGYTF | TGTGCCAGTAGTATGGGAGCCGGGCTGAACTATGGCTACACCTTC
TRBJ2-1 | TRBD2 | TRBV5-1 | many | CASSLDGTSLVEQFF | TGCGCCAGCAGCTTGGATGGGACTAGCCTGGTTGAGCAGTTCTTC
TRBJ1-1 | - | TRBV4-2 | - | CASSPINQGRTEAFF | TGTGCCAGCAGCCCAATAAACCAGGGGAGGACTGAAGCTTTCTTT
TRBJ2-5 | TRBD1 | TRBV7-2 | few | CASSLGRQGKTQYF | TGTGCCAGCAGCTTAGGCCGACAGGGAAAGACCCAGTACTTC
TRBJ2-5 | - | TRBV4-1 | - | CASSPGPRGETQYF | TGCGCCAGCAGCCCGGGACCAAGGGGAGAGACCCAGTACTTC
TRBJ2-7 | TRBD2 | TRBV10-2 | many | CASSGLAEQYF | TGCGCCAGCAGTGGACTAGCCGAGCAGTACTTC
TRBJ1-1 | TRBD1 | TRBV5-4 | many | CASRQGVEAFF | TGTGCCAGCAGACAGGGGGTGGAAGCTTTCTTT
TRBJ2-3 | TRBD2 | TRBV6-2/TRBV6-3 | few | CASSSRGGTQYF | TGTGCCAGCAGTTCCCGGGGGGGTACGCAGTATTTT
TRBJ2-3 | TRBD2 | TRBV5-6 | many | CASSLGGGSTDTQYF | TGTGCCAGCAGCTTGGGGGGCGGGAGTACAGATACGCAGTATTTT
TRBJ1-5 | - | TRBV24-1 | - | CATSEAGDNQPQHF | TGTGCCACCAGTGAAGCAGGGGATAACCAGCCCCAGCATTTT